The rows below give T cell receptor beta chains drawn from one sample of a study of CXCR3-negative and CXCR3-positive naive CD8 T cells. TCRdb re-called the 5' RACE reads, yielding one record per CDR3 amino acid sequence without DNA. The table for this sample gives tens of thousands of distinct CDR3 sequences. Sample: naive CXCR3+ CD8+ T cells from blood. These TCRs come from a human donor in good health. Some clones in this sample may be carry-over from other donors' samples. The CDR3 runs from the conserved cysteine through the conserved F or W. Each record gives: CDR3 protein, CDR3 length, V gene, J gene.

cdr3_aa: CASSIGLIEAFF
cdr3_length: 12
v_call: TRBV7-9
j_call: TRBJ1-1

cdr3_aa: CASSQYRGRNGGELFF
cdr3_length: 16
v_call: TRBV4-3
j_call: TRBJ2-2

cdr3_aa: CASSTGLFYEQYF
cdr3_length: 13
v_call: TRBV5-6
j_call: TRBJ2-7

cdr3_aa: CASSEGANQPQHF
cdr3_length: 13
v_call: TRBV2
j_call: TRBJ1-5

cdr3_aa: CAWSSGTGGPDLTF
cdr3_length: 14
v_call: TRBV30
j_call: TRBJ2-6

cdr3_aa: CASSSTSGRAIVTGELFF
cdr3_length: 18
v_call: TRBV27
j_call: TRBJ2-2

cdr3_aa: CASLRERGGTEAFF
cdr3_length: 14
v_call: TRBV4-1
j_call: TRBJ1-1

cdr3_aa: CATSLRGTAYYEQYF
cdr3_length: 15
v_call: TRBV15
j_call: TRBJ2-7

cdr3_aa: CASSYGSTYEQYF
cdr3_length: 13
v_call: TRBV6-5
j_call: TRBJ2-7

cdr3_aa: CARKTENTYEQYF
cdr3_length: 13
v_call: TRBV2
j_call: TRBJ2-7

cdr3_aa: CASSQGTSGNEQFF
cdr3_length: 14
v_call: TRBV3-1
j_call: TRBJ2-1

cdr3_aa: CASSLFQGEGYTF
cdr3_length: 13
v_call: TRBV28
j_call: TRBJ1-2

cdr3_aa: CASSWAQGGYEQYF
cdr3_length: 14
v_call: TRBV14
j_call: TRBJ2-7

cdr3_aa: CATSSGQGREQYF
cdr3_length: 13
v_call: TRBV24-1
j_call: TRBJ2-7

cdr3_aa: CASSSLTGQGSTQYF
cdr3_length: 15
v_call: TRBV11-1
j_call: TRBJ2-5

cdr3_aa: CASSWTGLNEQYF
cdr3_length: 13
v_call: TRBV5-1
j_call: TRBJ2-7

cdr3_aa: CASSLGQRGTNSYEQYF
cdr3_length: 17
v_call: TRBV12-3/TRBV12-4
j_call: TRBJ2-7

cdr3_aa: CASSQEWGLAGAAWNEQFF
cdr3_length: 19
v_call: TRBV14
j_call: TRBJ2-1

cdr3_aa: CASSPSGVMNTEAFF
cdr3_length: 15
v_call: TRBV6-4
j_call: TRBJ1-1

cdr3_aa: CASSRRFGDLRVGELFF
cdr3_length: 17
v_call: TRBV12-3/TRBV12-4
j_call: TRBJ2-2

cdr3_aa: CASSPSGGWYGYTF
cdr3_length: 14
v_call: TRBV7-2
j_call: TRBJ1-2

cdr3_aa: CASSYPGRDRGEAFF
cdr3_length: 15
v_call: TRBV12-3/TRBV12-4
j_call: TRBJ1-1

cdr3_aa: CASSETGVSNTGELFF
cdr3_length: 16
v_call: TRBV5-6
j_call: TRBJ2-2

cdr3_aa: CASSQITDTQYF
cdr3_length: 12
v_call: TRBV14
j_call: TRBJ2-3

cdr3_aa: CASRPDRMLNEQFF
cdr3_length: 14
v_call: TRBV12-3/TRBV12-4
j_call: TRBJ2-1

cdr3_aa: CASSQRDFNNEQFF
cdr3_length: 14
v_call: TRBV28
j_call: TRBJ2-1

cdr3_aa: CASSEAGGNTEAFF
cdr3_length: 14
v_call: TRBV9
j_call: TRBJ1-1

cdr3_aa: CASSFAGGPLEQYF
cdr3_length: 14
v_call: TRBV6-2/TRBV6-3
j_call: TRBJ2-7

cdr3_aa: CASSTTGNTIYF
cdr3_length: 12
v_call: TRBV7-8
j_call: TRBJ1-3

cdr3_aa: CASRTGSYEQYF
cdr3_length: 12
v_call: TRBV28
j_call: TRBJ2-7

cdr3_aa: CASSQSVTDTQYF
cdr3_length: 13
v_call: TRBV14
j_call: TRBJ2-3

cdr3_aa: CATSDYGTSGTDTQYF
cdr3_length: 16
v_call: TRBV24-1
j_call: TRBJ2-3

cdr3_aa: CASSLRSSNQPQHF
cdr3_length: 14
v_call: TRBV28
j_call: TRBJ1-5

cdr3_aa: CASSDPSHRRGGRVAGELFF
cdr3_length: 20
v_call: TRBV6-1
j_call: TRBJ2-2

cdr3_aa: CASSPGIKETQYF
cdr3_length: 13
v_call: TRBV13
j_call: TRBJ2-5

cdr3_aa: CASSGPDGLVGDEQLF
cdr3_length: 16
v_call: TRBV6-2/TRBV6-3
j_call: TRBJ2-1

cdr3_aa: CASSLNYNEQFF
cdr3_length: 12
v_call: TRBV27
j_call: TRBJ2-1

cdr3_aa: CASSATGVAEAFF
cdr3_length: 13
v_call: TRBV9
j_call: TRBJ1-1

cdr3_aa: CASSLEEYRYNEQFF
cdr3_length: 15
v_call: TRBV28
j_call: TRBJ2-1

cdr3_aa: CASSPHGGTGSRGTIQYF
cdr3_length: 18
v_call: TRBV5-1
j_call: TRBJ2-4

cdr3_aa: CASSFSPDNTQYF
cdr3_length: 13
v_call: TRBV12-3/TRBV12-4
j_call: TRBJ2-3

cdr3_aa: CASSYSNDGGYTF
cdr3_length: 13
v_call: TRBV6-6
j_call: TRBJ1-2

cdr3_aa: CASSVAGVPDTQYF
cdr3_length: 14
v_call: TRBV6-5
j_call: TRBJ2-3

cdr3_aa: CASRSIDRDYEQYF
cdr3_length: 14
v_call: TRBV6-2/TRBV6-3
j_call: TRBJ2-7

cdr3_aa: CASSTTETSGRAKQYF
cdr3_length: 16
v_call: TRBV28
j_call: TRBJ2-7

cdr3_aa: CASSLGEEQYF
cdr3_length: 11
v_call: TRBV6-5
j_call: TRBJ2-7

cdr3_aa: CSAGGSYEQYF
cdr3_length: 11
v_call: TRBV29-1
j_call: TRBJ2-7

cdr3_aa: CASRPPAGVSEQYF
cdr3_length: 14
v_call: TRBV28
j_call: TRBJ2-7

cdr3_aa: CASSQDTNEQFF
cdr3_length: 12
v_call: TRBV5-1
j_call: TRBJ2-1

cdr3_aa: CASSLFRSPSYEQYF
cdr3_length: 15
v_call: TRBV27
j_call: TRBJ2-7

cdr3_aa: CATSIRQGEDYEQYF
cdr3_length: 15
v_call: TRBV15
j_call: TRBJ2-7

cdr3_aa: CASSQKQGAVDTEAFF
cdr3_length: 16
v_call: TRBV4-1
j_call: TRBJ1-1

cdr3_aa: CASSSQDWTRTPGELFF
cdr3_length: 17
v_call: TRBV5-1
j_call: TRBJ2-2

cdr3_aa: CASSPWTSGSFEQYF
cdr3_length: 15
v_call: TRBV7-9
j_call: TRBJ2-7

cdr3_aa: CASSVGTFYEQYF
cdr3_length: 13
v_call: TRBV7-6
j_call: TRBJ2-7

cdr3_aa: CASSQDRDLREKLFF
cdr3_length: 15
v_call: TRBV4-3
j_call: TRBJ1-4

cdr3_aa: CASSSSTGPPETQYF
cdr3_length: 15
v_call: TRBV7-2
j_call: TRBJ2-5